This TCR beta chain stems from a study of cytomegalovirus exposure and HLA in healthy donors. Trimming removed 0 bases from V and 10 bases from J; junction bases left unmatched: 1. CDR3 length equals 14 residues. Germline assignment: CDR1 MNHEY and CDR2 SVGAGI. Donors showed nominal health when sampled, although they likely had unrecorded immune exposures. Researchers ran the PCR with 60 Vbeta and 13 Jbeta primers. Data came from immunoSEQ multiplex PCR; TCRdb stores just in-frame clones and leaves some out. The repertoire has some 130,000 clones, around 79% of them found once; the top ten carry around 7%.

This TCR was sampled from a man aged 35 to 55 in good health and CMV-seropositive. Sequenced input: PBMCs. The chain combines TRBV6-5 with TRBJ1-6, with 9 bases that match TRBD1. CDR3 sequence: CASSYSGTGSPLHF. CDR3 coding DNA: TGTGCCAGCAGTTACTCCGGGACAGGGTCACCCCTCCACTTT.